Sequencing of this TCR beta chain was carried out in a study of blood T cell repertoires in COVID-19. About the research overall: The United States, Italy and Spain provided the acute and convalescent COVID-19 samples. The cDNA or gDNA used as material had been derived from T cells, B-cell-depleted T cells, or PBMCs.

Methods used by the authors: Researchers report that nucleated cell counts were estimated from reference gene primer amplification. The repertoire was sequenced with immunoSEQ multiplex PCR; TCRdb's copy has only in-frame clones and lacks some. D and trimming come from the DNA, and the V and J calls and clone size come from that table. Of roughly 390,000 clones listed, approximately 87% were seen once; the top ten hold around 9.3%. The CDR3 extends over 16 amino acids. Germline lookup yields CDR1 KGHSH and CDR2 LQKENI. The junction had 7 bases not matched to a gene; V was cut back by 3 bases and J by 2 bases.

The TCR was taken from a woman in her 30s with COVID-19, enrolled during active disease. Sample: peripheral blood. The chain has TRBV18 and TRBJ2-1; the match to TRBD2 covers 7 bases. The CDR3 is CASSPPLAGAYNEQFF. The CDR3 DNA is TGTGCCAGCTCACCCCCCCTGGCGGGGGCCTACAATGAGCAGTTCTTC.